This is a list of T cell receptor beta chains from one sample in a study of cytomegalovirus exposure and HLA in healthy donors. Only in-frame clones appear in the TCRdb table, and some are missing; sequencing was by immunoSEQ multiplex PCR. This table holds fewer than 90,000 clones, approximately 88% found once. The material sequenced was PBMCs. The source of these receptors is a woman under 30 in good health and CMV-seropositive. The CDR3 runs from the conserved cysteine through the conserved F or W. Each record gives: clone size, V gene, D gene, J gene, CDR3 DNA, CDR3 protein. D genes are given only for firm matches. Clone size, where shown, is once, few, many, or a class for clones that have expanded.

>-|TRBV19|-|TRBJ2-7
TGTGCCAGTACCCTGTACAGGGTGCGGTCCTACGAGCAGTACTTC
CASTLYRVRSYEQYF
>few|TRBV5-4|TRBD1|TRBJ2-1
TGTGCCAGCAGCTTCGGACAGGATTACAATGAGCAGTTCTTC
CASSFGQDYNEQFF
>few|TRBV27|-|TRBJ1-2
TGTGCCAGCAGCCTAAGGACAGACTCCTATGGCTACACCTTC
CASSLRTDSYGYTF
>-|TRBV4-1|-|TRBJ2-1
TGCGCCAGCAGCAAACTGTCTGGCTACAATGAGCAGTTCTTC
CASSKLSGYNEQFF
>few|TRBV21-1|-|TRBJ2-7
TGTGCCAGCAGCAAATTGGATCGGTCGGGGTGCGAGCAGTACTTC
CASSKLDRSGCEQYF
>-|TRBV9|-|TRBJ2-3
TGTGCCAGCTCATTAGAGGGGAGGAGCACAGATACGCAGTATTTT
CASSLEGRSTDTQYF
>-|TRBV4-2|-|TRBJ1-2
TGTGCCAGCAGCCAAGGTACAGGACCTTCCGATGGCTACACCTTC
CASSQGTGPSDGYTF
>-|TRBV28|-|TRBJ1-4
TGTGCCAGTAGGCCGGGGGGCGAAGGGTGGAAACTGTTTTTT
CASRPGGEGWKLFF
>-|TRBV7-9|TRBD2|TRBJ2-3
TGTGCCAGCAGCTTAGGACTAGCGGACACAGATACGCAGTATTTT
CASSLGLADTDTQYF
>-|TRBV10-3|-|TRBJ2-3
TGTGCCATCAAAGGGGCATTTAGCACAGATACGCAGTATTTT
CAIKGAFSTDTQYF
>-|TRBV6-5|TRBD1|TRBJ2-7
TGTGCCAGCAGTCGGGACAGGAATTTCCACGAGCAGTACTTC
CASSRDRNFHEQYF
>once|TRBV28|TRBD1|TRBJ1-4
TGTGCCAGCGATCCCCAGGGGGGTGAAAAACTGTTTTTT
CASDPQGGEKLFF
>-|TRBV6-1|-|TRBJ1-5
TGTGCCAGCAGATTATCCATAGCAAGCAATCAGCCCCAGCATTTT
CASRLSIASNQPQHF
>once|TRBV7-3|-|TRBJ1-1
TGTGCCAGCAGCTTATCACAGGGCCGGAACACTGAAGCTTTCTTT
CASSLSQGRNTEAFF
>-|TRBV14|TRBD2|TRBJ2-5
TGTGCCAGCAGCCAAAGACTAGCGGTGCGAGAGACCCAGTACTTC
CASSQRLAVRETQYF
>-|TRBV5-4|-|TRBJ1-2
TGTGCCAGCAGCTCAGGGTCCCGCAACTATGGCTACACCTTC
CASSSGSRNYGYTF
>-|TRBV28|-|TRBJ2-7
TGTGCCAGCAGATGGACTACCGGCACCTACGAGCAGTACTTC
CASRWTTGTYEQYF